The rows below give T cell receptor beta chains drawn from one sample of a study of Graves' ophthalmopathy and Graves' hyperthyroidism. Each CDR3 protein gets one entry after TCRdb re-called the multiplex PCR reads with MiXCR. The data contain 740,000 or so distinct CDR3 sequences, 35% to 50% of them singletons. Sequenced material: peripheral blood. Receptor source: an adult man with Graves' ophthalmopathy. Both conserved end residues are part of each CDR3. A D gene is named only where the DNA matches it firmly. Size is omitted from some rows. Given values are once, few, many or a class for expanded clones.

.	.	TRBV10-2	TRBJ1-5	CASLGQTSNQPQHF	TGTGCCAGCTTAGGACAGACGAGCAATCAGCCCCAGCATTTT
.	many	TRBV2	TRBJ1-2	CASSDGGNYGYTF	TGTGCCAGCAGTGATGGAGGGAACTATGGCTACACCTTC
TRBD1	.	TRBV24-1	TRBJ1-5	CATSDPGTGNGQPQHF	TGTGCCACCAGTGACCCAGGGACAGGGAATGGTCAGCCCCAGCATTTT
.	.	TRBV19	TRBJ2-5	CASSMEGMETQYF	TGTGCCAGTAGTATGGAAGGGATGGAGACCCAGTACTTC
TRBD1	many	TRBV10-2	TRBJ2-5	CASSKEVPTGVETQYF	TGCGCCAGCAGTAAGGAGGTCCCGACAGGGGTCGAGACCCAGTACTTC
TRBD2	.	TRBV5-6	TRBJ2-5	CASSLMSGVGTQYF	TGTGCCAGCAGCTTGATGAGCGGGGTGGGGACCCAGTACTTC
.	few	TRBV12-3/TRBV12-4	TRBJ2-6	CASRPLSSGANVLTF	TGTGCCAGCAGACCTCTTAGCTCTGGGGCCAACGTCCTGACTTTC
.	.	TRBV5-1	TRBJ2-7	CASSLVGGTHEQYF	TGCGCCAGCAGCTTGGTCGGTGGGACCCACGAGCAGTACTTC
TRBD1	.	TRBV20-1	TRBJ2-2	CSAEDRGVVGELFF	TGCAGTGCTGAGGACAGGGGTGTTGTCGGGGAGCTGTTTTTT
.	many	TRBV10-3	TRBJ2-7	CAISGFTRDTSFYEQYF	TGTGCCATCAGTGGCTTCACCCGGGACACAAGTTTCTACGAGCAGTACTTC
TRBD1	.	TRBV12-3/TRBV12-4	TRBJ1-5	CASRRDTGDQPQHF	TGTGCCAGCAGGCGAGATACAGGGGATCAGCCCCAGCATTTT
.	.	TRBV14	TRBJ2-7	CASSPKAEELREQYF	TGTGCCAGCAGCCCGAAAGCTGAGGAGTTGAGGGAGCAGTACTTC
.	.	TRBV20-1	TRBJ1-4	CSARRVTLEEKLFF	TGCAGTGCTAGGAGAGTCACTCTGGAGGAAAAACTGTTTTTT
.	.	TRBV5-1	TRBJ2-2	CASSNGIVPGELFF	TGCGCCAGCAGTAATGGAATTGTCCCCGGGGAGCTGTTTTTT
.	few	TRBV2	TRBJ2-7	CASSEDQRTEQYF	TGTGCCAGCAGTGAAGACCAAAGGACAGAGCAGTACTTC
.	.	TRBV25-1	TRBJ2-2	CASSHTGRDTGELFF	TGTGCCAGCAGCCACACAGGGAGGGACACCGGGGAGCTGTTTTTT
TRBD1	many	TRBV10-3	TRBJ2-6	CAISDWTGSGANVLTF	TGTGCCATCAGTGATTGGACAGGGTCTGGGGCCAACGTCCTGACTTTC
TRBD1	many	TRBV29-1	TRBJ2-7	CSVDMGTGGGEQYF	TGCAGCGTTGACATGGGGACAGGGGGGGGAGAGCAGTACTTC
TRBD1	few	TRBV25-1	TRBJ2-3	CASTGQGTDTQYF	TGTGCCAGCACTGGACAGGGTACCGATACGCAGTATTTT
.	.	TRBV25-1	TRBJ1-2	CASSFRALNYGYTF	TGTGCCAGCAGTTTCAGAGCCCTTAACTATGGCTACACCTTC
.	.	TRBV12-3/TRBV12-4	TRBJ2-5	CASSLDAEGLGPQYF	TGTGCCAGCAGTTTAGACGCTGAGGGCCTTGGGCCCCAGTACTTC
.	many	TRBV19	TRBJ1-5	CASSPQHPSVLSNQPQHF	TGTGCCAGTAGCCCACAGCACCCATCGGTCCTTAGCAATCAGCCCCAGCATTTT
.	.	TRBV25-1	TRBJ1-4	CASRGGVASNEKLFF	TGTGCCAGCAGAGGGGGGGTGGCTTCCAATGAAAAACTGTTTTTT
.	many	TRBV7-9	TRBJ2-7	CASSLIRDEQYF	TGTGCCAGCAGCTTAATTCGGGACGAGCAGTACTTC
.	few	TRBV5-1	TRBJ2-7	CASSLQGTSYEQYF	TGCGCCAGCAGCTTGCAGGGGACTTCCTACGAGCAGTACTTC
.	.	TRBV27	TRBJ2-7	CASSWKGYYEQYF	TGTGCCAGCAGTTGGAAGGGTTATTACGAGCAGTACTTC
.	.	TRBV19	TRBJ2-5	CASNPPETQYF	TGTGCCAGTAATCCCCCGGAGACCCAGTACTTC
.	few	TRBV11-2	TRBJ2-3	CASSLAAGPSTDTQYF	TGTGCCAGCAGCTTAGCGGCCGGCCCCAGCACAGATACGCAGTATTTT
.	many	TRBV2	TRBJ1-2	CASSEAGVYGYTF	TGTGCCAGCAGTGAAGCCGGGGTCTATGGCTACACCTTC
.	.	TRBV12-3/TRBV12-4	TRBJ2-5	CASRPPETQYF	TGTGCCAGCAGGCCCCCAGAGACCCAGTACTTC
TRBD2	many	TRBV10-3	TRBJ2-7	CAIQSAGGYEQYF	TGTGCCATCCAGTCGGCGGGAGGGTACGAGCAGTACTTC
TRBD1	many	TRBV20-1	TRBJ1-2	CSAWTGTDYGYTF	TGCAGTGCGTGGACAGGGACCGACTATGGCTACACCTTC
.	.	TRBV5-1	TRBJ1-1	CASGNRKIGNTEAFF	TGTGCCAGCGGAAACAGGAAAATCGGAAACACTGAAGCTTTCTTT
TRBD1	.	TRBV10-3	TRBJ2-7	CAIRQGAEQYF	TGTGCCATCAGACAGGGGGCCGAGCAGTACTTC
.	.	TRBV29-1	TRBJ2-7	CSVESLAGPEEQYF	TGCAGCGTTGAAAGTCTAGCAGGTCCGGAAGAGCAGTACTTC
.	many	TRBV7-9	TRBJ1-4	CASSSRKLATNEKLFF	TGTGCCAGCAGCTCCCGGAAACTTGCAACTAATGAAAAACTGTTTTTT
.	few	TRBV20-1	TRBJ2-2	CSARGTSNTGELFF	TGCAGTGCTAGAGGGACATCGAACACCGGGGAGCTGTTTTTT